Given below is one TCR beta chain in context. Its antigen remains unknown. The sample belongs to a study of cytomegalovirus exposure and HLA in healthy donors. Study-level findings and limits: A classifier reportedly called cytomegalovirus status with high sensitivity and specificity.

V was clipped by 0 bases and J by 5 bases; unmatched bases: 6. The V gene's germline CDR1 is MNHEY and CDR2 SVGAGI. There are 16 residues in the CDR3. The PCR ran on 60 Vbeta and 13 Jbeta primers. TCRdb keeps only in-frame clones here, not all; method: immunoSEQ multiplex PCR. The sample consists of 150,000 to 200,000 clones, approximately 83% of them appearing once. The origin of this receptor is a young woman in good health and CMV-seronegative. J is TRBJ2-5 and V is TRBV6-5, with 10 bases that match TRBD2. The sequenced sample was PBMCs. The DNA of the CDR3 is TGTGCCAGCAGTTACTCAACTAGCGGGGCCTGGGAGACCCAGTACTTC. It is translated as CASSYSTSGAWETQYF.